The rows below give T cell receptor beta chains drawn from one sample of a study of PD-L1 blockade in urothelial cancer. Only in-frame clones appear in the TCRdb table, and some are missing; sequencing was by immunoSEQ multiplex PCR. The repertoire holds under 80,000 clones, 81% seen once, with around 5.4% in the top ten. This material consisted of PBMCs, taken around atezolizumab (anti-PD-L1) treatment. These receptors all come from a man aged 65 to 85 with urothelial cancer. Both conserved end residues are part of each CDR3.

v_call | cdr3_aa
TRBV7-9 | CASSHADRPNTEAFF
TRBV7-6 | CASSLLAGGGQETQYF
TRBV4-1 | CASSQALAGAGELFF
TRBV20-1 | CSARVEYEQYF
TRBV5-4 | CASSLGQGLEVNYGYTF
TRBV18 | CASSPLSSLYNEQFF
TRBV5-1 | CASSPRTPGQPYSGNTIYF
TRBV5-4 | CASSLGSGGATEQFF
TRBV11-3 | CASSSRTVGLDTIYF
TRBV5-8 | CASRPRQAYLAKNIQYF
TRBV29-1 | CSGEFNYGYTF
TRBV7-3 | CASSLLQATEAFF
TRBV7-8 | CASRDGQGPAPSTDTQYF
TRBV5-1 | CASSLGLAGEGEQFF
TRBV19 | CASSLQGARNTEAFF
TRBV30 | CAWSSRGVPGNTIYF
TRBV9 | CASSVEGQYNSPLHF
TRBV19 | CASSKDSKVLSFGEAFF
TRBV7-2 | CASSLVAGGNQPQHF
TRBV2 | CASSLQGVGYTF